Shown below are 14 T cell receptor beta chains from a single sample sequenced in a study of long-term antiretroviral therapy in people with HIV. The immunoSEQ assay was v3.0, run at survey level. Only in-frame clones appear in the TCRdb table, and some are missing; sequencing was by immunoSEQ multiplex PCR. The data show roughly 25,000 clones, approximately 82% seen once. The sample consisted of unsorted PBMCs, taken 3 years after starting antiretroviral therapy. The receptors stem from a man in his fifties or sixties with HIV.

This clone was recorded once. The genes are TRBV6-6 and TRBJ1-1, with D perhaps matching TRBD1 (5 bases). Germline CDR1 MNHNY, CDR2 SVGAGI (reference sequence). This CDR3 is built from 13 residues. V dropped 2 bases and J dropped 7 bases, with 11 bases sitting between them. CDR3 DNA: TGTGCCAGCAGTTACGGCAGGGTTGATGAAGCTTTCTTT. Translation gives CASSYGRVDEAFF.

Only a few counts were recorded for this clone. V and J are TRBV10-1 and TRBJ2-1; 9 positions agree with TRBD2. Germline values: CDR1 WNHNN, CDR2 SYGVQD (reference sequence). V dropped 4 bases and J dropped 6; count of bases not matched to a gene: 4. The CDR3 loop spans 14 amino acids. The CDR3 region has the DNA TGCGCCAGCAGTGTAGCGGGAGACGTCAATGAGCAGTTCTTC. This sequence encodes CASSVAGDVNEQFF.

The chain uses TRBV7-2 and TRBJ1-2; D gene uncertain. V shed 4 bases and J shed 8 bases, with 17 bases lying between them. Germline V gene data show CDR1 as SGHTA and CDR2 as FQGNSA. The CDR3 consists of 14 residues. CDR3 bases: TGTGCCAGCAGCTCCGCAGGTATCGGAAGAGGCTACACCTTC. This sequence encodes CASSSAGIGRGYTF.

The V and J genes are TRBV9 and TRBJ2-7, with D possibly being TRBD1 (6 bases). The CDR3 contains 13 residues. Germline V gene lookup returns CDR1 SGDLS and CDR2 YYNGEE. V lost 4 bases to trimming and J lost 1 base, with 9 bases between them. CDR3: CASSPTGSYEQYF. The CDR3 DNA reads TGTGCCAGCAGCCCTACAGGGTCCTACGAGCAGTACTTC.

The chain uses TRBV7-2 and TRBJ2-1; D gene uncertain. The CDR3 spans 14 residues. The V gene lost 2 bases and the J gene lost 15 bases, with 20 bases spanning the gap. Germline-derived CDR1 and CDR2 are SGHTA and FQGNSA. The DNA of the CDR3 is TGTGCCAGCAGCTTAAACTTCAGGATCGGGCTCCCGTTCTTC. It encodes CASSLNFRIGLPFF.

By share, this clone counts as medium-sized (0.01 to 0.1%). V usage is TRBV6-1 and J usage is TRBJ2-7; possibly TRBD1 for D (6 bases). The CDR3 sequence is 15 residues long. Trimming shortened V by 3 bases and J by 3 bases, and 15 bases separated the two germline ends. Germline CDR1 MNHNS, CDR2 SASEGT. In DNA form, the CDR3 reads TGTGCCAGCAGTGAGGACAGTGGAGGTCACTACGAGCAGTACTTC. This encodes CASSEDSGGHYEQYF.

V is TRBV14 and J is TRBJ2-1; D may be TRBD2 (5 bases). CDR3 length equals 18 residues. V lost 0 bases to trimming and J lost 6 bases, with 21 bases between them. Germline V CDR1 and CDR2: SGHDN, FVKESK. This CDR3 is CASSQDLGTVGMGNEQFF. The DNA of the CDR3 is TGTGCCAGCAGCCAAGATTTGGGAACAGTCGGGATGGGCAATGAGCAGTTCTTC.

As to this clone: The junction and the germline gene differ at one end; a read error may be behind it. Other DNA sequences in this sample translate to the same CDR3. The genes are TRBV27 and TRBJ2-6, with a weak D call TRBD1 (6 bases). The CDR3 has 16 amino acids. The germline V gene has CDR1 MNHEY and CDR2 SMNVEV (reference sequence). CDR3 region: CASSVFTGLGANVLTF. As DNA, the CDR3 is TGTGCCAGCAGTGTGTTTACAGGGCTCGGGGCCAACGTCCTGACTTTT.

The chain recombines TRBV5-1 with TRBJ2-5; unclear D gene. From germline, CDR1 is SGHRS and CDR2 YFSETQ. The CDR3 is made up of 15 amino acids. The V end was cut by 3 bases, the J end by 4 bases, with 16 bases between. CDR3 sequence (DNA): TGCGCCAGCAGCTCCCTAGGTTTCTCCCGAGAGACCCAGTACTTC. Protein sequence: CASSSLGFSRETQYF. The complete variable domain, with remaining parts taken from reference TRBV5-1 and TRBJ2-5, reads KAGVTQTPRYLIKTRGQQVTLSCSPISGHRSVSWYQQTPGQGLQFLFEYFSETQRNKGNFPGRFSGRQFSNSRSEMNVSTLELGDSALYLCASSSLGFSRETQYFGPGTRLLVL.

The CDR3 region is CASSWKAGHYYGYTF. Written as DNA, the CDR3 is TGTGCCAGCAGCTGGAAGGCAGGACACTACTATGGCTACACCTTC. The chain recombines TRBV6-5 with TRBJ1-2; D is perhaps TRBD1 (5 bases). The CDR3 runs 15 residues. The ends were cut back, 6 bases at V and 3 bases at J, with 17 bases in the middle. CDR1 is MNHEY and CDR2 is SVGAGI in the germline V gene.

The chain links TRBV4-3 to TRBJ2-7; TRBD2 agrees at 13 bases. In germline, CDR1 is LGHNA, CDR2 YSLEER. The CDR3 sequence is 16 residues long. V lost 1 base, J lost 7 bases, and 7 bases stayed unmatched. CDR3 loop: CASSQGLLAGGFEQYF. DNA of the CDR3: TGCGCCAGCAGCCAAGGTCTACTAGCGGGGGGGTTTGAGCAGTACTTC.

The gene calls are TRBV9 and TRBJ1-1; the match to TRBD1 covers 8 bases. The CDR3 consists of 15 residues. Germline trimming cut 0 bases from V and 6 bases from J; bases unmatched to any gene: 7. Germline CDR1 and CDR2: SGDLS and YYNGEE. CDR3 sequence (DNA): TGTGCCAGCAGCGTAGTAGGACAGGGAGGCGCTGAAGCTTTCTTT. Residues: CASSVVGQGGAEAFF.

The DNA for the CDR3 is TGTGCCAGCAGTGGGTCCCCACAGGGGCGAAATGAAAAACTGTTTTTT. The encoded protein is CASSGSPQGRNEKLFF. The gene calls are TRBV28 and TRBJ1-4; 7 nucleotides line up with TRBD1. After removal of 5 bases from V and 5 bases from J, the junction contained 11 bases not matched to a gene. The germline gives CDR1 MDHEN, CDR2 SYDVKM. This CDR3 contains 16 residues. Full variable domain (missing parts from reference TRBV28 and TRBJ1-4): DVKVTQSSRYLVKRTGEKVFLECVQDMDHENMFWYRQDPGLGLRLIYFSYDVKMKEKGDIPEGYSVSREKKERFSLILESASTNQTSMYLCASSGSPQGRNEKLFFGSGTQLSVL.

This clone was observed a handful of times. The gene calls are TRBV6-5 and TRBJ1-3; D remains ambiguous. Germline V gives CDR1 MNHEY, CDR2 SVGAGI. There are 14 residues in the CDR3. V was pared by 2 bases and J by 8 bases, with 13 bases between. In DNA form, the CDR3 reads TGTGCCAGCAGTTACGGGCAGGAACTCTACACCATATATTTT. It yields the protein CASSYGQELYTIYF.